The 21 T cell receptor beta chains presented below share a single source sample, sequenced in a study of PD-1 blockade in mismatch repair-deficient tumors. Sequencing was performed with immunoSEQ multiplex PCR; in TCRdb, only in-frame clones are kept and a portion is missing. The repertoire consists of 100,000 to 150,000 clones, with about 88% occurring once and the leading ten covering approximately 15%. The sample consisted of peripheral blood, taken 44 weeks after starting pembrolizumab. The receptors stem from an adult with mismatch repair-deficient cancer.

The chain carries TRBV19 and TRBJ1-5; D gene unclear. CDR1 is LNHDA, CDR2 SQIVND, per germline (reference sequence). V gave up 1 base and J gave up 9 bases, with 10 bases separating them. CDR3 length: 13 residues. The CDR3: CASSIGHPGPQHF. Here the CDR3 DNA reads TGTGCCAGTAGTATAGGCCATCCCGGGCCCCAGCATTTT.

The chain's CDR3 is CASSLTGLAGEVQFF. The DNA of the CDR3 is TGTGCCAGCAGCTTAACCGGACTAGCGGGAGAGGTACAGTTCTTC. The rearrangement joins TRBV11-3 to TRBJ2-1; 13 nucleotides agree with TRBD2. CDR1 and CDR2 (germline): SGHNT, YENEEA. After removal of 2 bases from V and 13 bases from J, the junction contained 8 bases not matched to a gene. The CDR3 length is 15 residues.

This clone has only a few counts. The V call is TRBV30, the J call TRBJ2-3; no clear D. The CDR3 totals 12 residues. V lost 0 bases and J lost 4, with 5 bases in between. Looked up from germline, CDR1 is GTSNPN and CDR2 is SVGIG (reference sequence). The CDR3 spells CAWSVWPDTQYF. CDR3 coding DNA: TGTGCCTGGAGTGTTTGGCCAGATACGCAGTATTTT. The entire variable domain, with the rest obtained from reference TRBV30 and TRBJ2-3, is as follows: SQTIHQWPATLVQPVGSPLSLECTVEGTSNPNLYWYRQAAGRGLQLLFYSVGIGQISSEVPQNLSASRPQDRQFILSSKKLLLSDSGFYLCAWSVWPDTQYFGPGTRLTVL.

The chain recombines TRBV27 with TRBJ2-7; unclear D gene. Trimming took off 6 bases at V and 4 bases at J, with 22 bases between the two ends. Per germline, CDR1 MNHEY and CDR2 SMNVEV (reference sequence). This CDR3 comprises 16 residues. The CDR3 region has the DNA TGTGCCAGCAGCATAAAAGCCCCCCCCGCCGGTTACGAGCAGTACTTC. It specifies CASSIKAPPAGYEQYF.

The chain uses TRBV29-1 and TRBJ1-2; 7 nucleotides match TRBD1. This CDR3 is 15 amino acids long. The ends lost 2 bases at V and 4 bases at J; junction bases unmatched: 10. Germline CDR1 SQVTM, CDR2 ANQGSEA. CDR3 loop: CSVEIRDSSIYGYTF. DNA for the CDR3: TGCAGCGTTGAAATACGGGACAGCTCGATCTATGGCTACACCTTC.

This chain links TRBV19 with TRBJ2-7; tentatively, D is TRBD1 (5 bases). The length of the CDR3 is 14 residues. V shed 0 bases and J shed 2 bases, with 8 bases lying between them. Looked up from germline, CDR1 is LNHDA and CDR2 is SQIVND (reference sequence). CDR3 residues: CASSIDGRAYEQYF. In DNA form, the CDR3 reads TGTGCCAGTAGTATAGACGGCAGGGCCTACGAGCAGTACTTC.

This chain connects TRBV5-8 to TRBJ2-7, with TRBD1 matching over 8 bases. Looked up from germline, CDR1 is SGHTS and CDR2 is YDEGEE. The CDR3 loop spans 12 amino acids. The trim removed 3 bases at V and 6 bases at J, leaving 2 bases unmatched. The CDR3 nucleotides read TGTGCCAGCAGCTGGACAGGGTTCGAGCAGTACTTC. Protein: CASSWTGFEQYF. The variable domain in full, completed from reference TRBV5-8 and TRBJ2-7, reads EAGVTQSPTHLIKTRGQQATLRCSPISGHTSVYWYQQALGLGLQFLLWYDEGEERNRGNFPPRFSGRQFPNYSSELNVNALELEDSALYLCASSWTGFEQYFGPGTRLTVT.

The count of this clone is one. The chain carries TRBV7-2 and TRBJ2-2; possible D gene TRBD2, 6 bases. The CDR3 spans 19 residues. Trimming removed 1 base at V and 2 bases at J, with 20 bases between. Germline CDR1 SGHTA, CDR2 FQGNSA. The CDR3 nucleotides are TGTGCCAGCAGCTTAGAAGTCGTACTAGCCTATTCAAACACCGGGGAGCTGTTTTTT. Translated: CASSLEVVLAYSNTGELFF.

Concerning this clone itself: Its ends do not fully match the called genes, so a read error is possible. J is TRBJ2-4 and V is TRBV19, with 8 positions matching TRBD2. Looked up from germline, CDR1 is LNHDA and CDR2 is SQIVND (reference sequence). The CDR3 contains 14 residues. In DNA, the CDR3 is TGTGCCAGTAGAAAAGCGGGAGCCCAAAACATTCAGTACTTC. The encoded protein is CASRKAGAQNIQYF. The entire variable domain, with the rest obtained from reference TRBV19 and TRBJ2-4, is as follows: DGGITQSPKYLFRKEGQNVTLSCEQNLNHDAMYWYRQDPGQGLRLIYYSQIVNDFQKGDIAEGYSVSREKKESFPLTVTSAQKNPTAFYLCASRKAGAQNIQYFGAGTRLSVL.

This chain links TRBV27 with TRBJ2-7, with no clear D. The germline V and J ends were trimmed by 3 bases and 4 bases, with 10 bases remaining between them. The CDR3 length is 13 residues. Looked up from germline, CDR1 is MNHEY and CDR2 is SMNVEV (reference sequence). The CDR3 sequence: CASSFLGTYEQYF. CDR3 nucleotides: TGTGCCAGCAGTTTTTTAGGCACTTACGAGCAGTACTTC.

The DNA of the CDR3 is TGTGCCAGCAGCTCCTTGGCGGCAAGAGTTACCCAGTACTTC. Its protein is CASSSLAARVTQYF. The chain uses TRBV7-2 and TRBJ2-5, with no clear D. Germline CDR1 is SGHTA and CDR2 is FQGNSA. Deletions cut 4 bases from V and 8 bases from J, with 17 bases between. The CDR3 runs to 14 residues. The entire variable domain, with the rest obtained from reference TRBV7-2 and TRBJ2-5, is as follows: GAGVSQSPSNKVTEKGKDVELRCDPISGHTALYWYRQSLGQGLEFLIYFQGNSAPDKSGLPSDRFSAERTGGSVSTLTIQRTQQEDSAVYLCASSSLAARVTQYFGPGTRLLVL.

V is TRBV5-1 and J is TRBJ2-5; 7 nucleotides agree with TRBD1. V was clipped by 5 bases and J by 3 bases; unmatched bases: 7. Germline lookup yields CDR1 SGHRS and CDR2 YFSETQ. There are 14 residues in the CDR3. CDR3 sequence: CASRGTVIEETQYF. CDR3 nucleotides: TGCGCCAGCAGGGGGACAGTTATTGAAGAGACCCAGTACTTC.

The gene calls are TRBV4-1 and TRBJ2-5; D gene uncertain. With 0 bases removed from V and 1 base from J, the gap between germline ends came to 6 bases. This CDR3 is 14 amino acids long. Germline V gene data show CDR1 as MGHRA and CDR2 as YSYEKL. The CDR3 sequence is CASSQDLLQETQYF. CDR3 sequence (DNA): TGCGCCAGCAGCCAAGATCTACTCCAAGAGACCCAGTACTTC.

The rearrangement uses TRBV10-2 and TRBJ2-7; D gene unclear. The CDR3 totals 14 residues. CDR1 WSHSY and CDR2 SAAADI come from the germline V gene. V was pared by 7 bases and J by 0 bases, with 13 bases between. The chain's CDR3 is CASTEGPYSYEQYF. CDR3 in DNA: TGCGCCAGCACCGAAGGGCCCTACTCCTACGAGCAGTACTTC.

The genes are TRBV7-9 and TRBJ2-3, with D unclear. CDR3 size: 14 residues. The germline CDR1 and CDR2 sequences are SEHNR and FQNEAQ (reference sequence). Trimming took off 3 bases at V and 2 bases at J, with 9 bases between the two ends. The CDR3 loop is CASSFVASTDTQYF. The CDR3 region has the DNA TGTGCCAGCAGCTTTGTCGCCTCCACAGATACGCAGTATTTT.

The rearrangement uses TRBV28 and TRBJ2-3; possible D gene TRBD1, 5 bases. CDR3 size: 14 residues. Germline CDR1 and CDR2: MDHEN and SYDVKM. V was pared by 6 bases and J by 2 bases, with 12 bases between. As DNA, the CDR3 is TGTGCCAGCAGGCTCAGGGTCTTCACAGATACGCAGTATTTT. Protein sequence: CASRLRVFTDTQYF.

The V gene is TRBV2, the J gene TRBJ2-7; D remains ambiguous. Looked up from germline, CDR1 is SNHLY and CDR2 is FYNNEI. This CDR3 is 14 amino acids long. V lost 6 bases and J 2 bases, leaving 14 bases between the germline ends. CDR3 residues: CASRPILETYEQYF. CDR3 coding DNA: TGTGCCAGCAGGCCCATTCTGGAAACCTACGAGCAGTACTTC. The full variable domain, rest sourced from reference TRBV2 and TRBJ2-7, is EPEVTQTPSHQVTQMGQEVILRCVPISNHLYFYWYRQILGQKVEFLVSFYNNEISEKSEIFDDQFSVERPDGSNFTLKIRSTKLEDSAMYFCASRPILETYEQYFGPGTRLTVT.

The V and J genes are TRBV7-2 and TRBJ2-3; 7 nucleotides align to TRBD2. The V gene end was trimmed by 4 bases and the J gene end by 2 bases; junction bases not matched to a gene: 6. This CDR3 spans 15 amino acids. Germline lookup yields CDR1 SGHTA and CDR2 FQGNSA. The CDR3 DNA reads TGTGCCAGCAGCTCTTGGAGCGGGAACACAGATACGCAGTATTTT. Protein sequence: CASSSWSGNTDTQYF.

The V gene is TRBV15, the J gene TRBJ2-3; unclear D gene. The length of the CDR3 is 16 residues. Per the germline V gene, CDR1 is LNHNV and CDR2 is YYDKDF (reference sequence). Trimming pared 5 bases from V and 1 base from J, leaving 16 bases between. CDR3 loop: CATSGRTQDGTDTQYF. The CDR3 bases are TGTGCCACCAGCGGAAGAACCCAAGACGGCACAGATACGCAGTATTTT.

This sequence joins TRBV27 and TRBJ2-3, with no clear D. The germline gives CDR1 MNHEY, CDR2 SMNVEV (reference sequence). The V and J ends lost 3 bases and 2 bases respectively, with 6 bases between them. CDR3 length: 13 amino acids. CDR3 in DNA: TGTGCCAGCAGTTTGTCAGTCACAGATACGCAGTATTTT. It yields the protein CASSLSVTDTQYF.

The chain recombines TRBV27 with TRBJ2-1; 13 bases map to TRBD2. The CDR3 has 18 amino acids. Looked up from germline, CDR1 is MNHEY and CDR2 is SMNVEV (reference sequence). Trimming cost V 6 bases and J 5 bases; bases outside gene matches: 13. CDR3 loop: CASSIGLAGEGVNNEQFF. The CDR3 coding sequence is TGTGCCAGCAGCATCGGACTAGCGGGAGAGGGGGTGAACAATGAGCAGTTCTTC.